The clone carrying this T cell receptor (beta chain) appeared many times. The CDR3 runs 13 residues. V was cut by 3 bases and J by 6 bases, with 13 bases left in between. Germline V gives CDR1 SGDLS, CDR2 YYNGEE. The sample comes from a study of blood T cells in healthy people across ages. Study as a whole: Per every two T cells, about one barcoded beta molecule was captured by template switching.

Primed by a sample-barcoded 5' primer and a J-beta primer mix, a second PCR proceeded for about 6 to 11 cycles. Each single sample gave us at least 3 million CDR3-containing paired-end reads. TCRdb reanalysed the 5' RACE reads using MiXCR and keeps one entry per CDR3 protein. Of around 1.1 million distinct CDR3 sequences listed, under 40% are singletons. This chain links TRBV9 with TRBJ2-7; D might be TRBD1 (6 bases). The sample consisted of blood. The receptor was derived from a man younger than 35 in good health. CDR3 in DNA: TGTGCCAGCAGCGGGGGAACAGGGATCGAGCAGTACTTC. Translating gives CASSGGTGIEQYF.